The source of this T cell receptor beta chain is a study of Tregs in tolerant kidney transplant recipients. The wider study: The nonmyeloablative bone marrow transplants came from related graft donors, with transient mixed chimerism.

TCRdb's copy holds only in-frame clones and misses some; the assay was immunoSEQ multiplex PCR. Of some 80,000 clones listed, 98% were seen once; the top ten hold about 0.5%. Thawed PBMCs were FACS-sorted into unstimulated CD4+CD25+CD127- regulatory T cells, CD4+CD25- non-regulatory cells, CD4 and CD8 cells. Study results and limitations: Changing PCR primers prevented nucleotide comparison between some patients' samples.

Germline V gives CDR1 MRHNA, CDR2 SNTAGT. The CDR3 has 15 amino acids. The V and J ends lost 4 bases and 4 bases, in that order; junction bases with no gene match: 6. Concerning this clone itself: Its matching antigen is unknown.

Material: CD4+ T cells from blood, obtained before the transplant. The J gene is TRBJ2-1, the V gene TRBV6-4; 8 bases agree with TRBD2. The receptor's source is a human donor who received a combined kidney and bone marrow transplant. For the CDR3, the DNA is TGTGCCAGCAGTGCCGGGAGGGCGGAATACAATGAGCAGTTCTTC. Protein product: CASSAGRAEYNEQFF.